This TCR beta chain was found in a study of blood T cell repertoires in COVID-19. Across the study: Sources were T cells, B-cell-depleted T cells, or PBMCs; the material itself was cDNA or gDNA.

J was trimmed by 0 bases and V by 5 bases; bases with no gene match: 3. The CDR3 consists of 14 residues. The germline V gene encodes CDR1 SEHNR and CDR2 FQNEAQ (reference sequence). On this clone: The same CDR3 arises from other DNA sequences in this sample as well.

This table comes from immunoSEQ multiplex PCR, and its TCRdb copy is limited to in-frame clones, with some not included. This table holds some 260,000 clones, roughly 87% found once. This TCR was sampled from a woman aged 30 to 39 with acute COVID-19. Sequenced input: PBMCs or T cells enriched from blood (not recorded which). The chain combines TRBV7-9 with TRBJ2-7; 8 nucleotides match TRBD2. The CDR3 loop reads CASSLSGSSYEQYF. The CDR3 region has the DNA TGTGCCAGCAGCCTAAGCGGGAGCTCCTACGAGCAGTACTTC.